These 17 T cell receptor beta chains were all obtained from the same sample, sequenced in a study of T-cell reconstitution after alpha-beta-depleted transplantation in children. Unique molecular identifiers were incorporated into the prepared TCRbeta library. TCRdb recomputed calls from the PCR reads with MiXCR, one row per CDR3 protein. Among a few hundred thousand distinct CDR3 sequences, about an eighth were seen once, and the ten largest hold 4.3%. The sample consisted of PBMCs, taken from the stem cell graft. The receptor source for this set is a human donor who donated a stem cell graft to a child with Fanconi anemia.

This clonotype turned up a few times. The V and J genes are TRBV6-5 and TRBJ2-5; no reliable D call. Trimming took 2 bases from V and 4 from J, leaving 11 bases between them. The CDR3 loop spans 14 amino acids. Germline V lookup: CDR1 MNHEY, CDR2 SVGAGI. CDR3 DNA: TGTGCCAGCAGTTACGTGACGGACCTAGAGACCCAGTACTTC. It specifies CASSYVTDLETQYF.

The rearrangement uses TRBV20-1 and TRBJ2-7; D may be TRBD2 (6 bases). Germline lookup yields CDR1 DFQATT and CDR2 SNEGSKA (reference sequence). The CDR3 spans 13 residues. The V and J ends lost 0 bases and 6 bases respectively, with 12 bases between them. The CDR3 spells CSARDRLASEQYV. DNA for the CDR3: TGCAGTGCTAGAGATCGCCTAGCGAGCGAGCAGTACGTC.

The CDR3 is CASRQGVDGYTF. CDR3 in DNA: TGCGCCAGCAGACAGGGGGTTGATGGCTACACCTTC. The chain carries TRBV10-2 and TRBJ1-2; 8 positions match TRBD1. J was trimmed by 6 bases and V by 6 bases; bases with no gene match: 3. The CDR3 length is 12 residues. Looked up from germline, CDR1 is WSHSY and CDR2 is SAAADI.

This clonotype has a handful of counts. The rearrangement uses TRBV5-1 and TRBJ2-2; D gene ambiguous. In germline, CDR1 is SGHRS, CDR2 YFSETQ. The germline V and J ends were trimmed by 3 bases and 6 bases, with 12 bases remaining between them. CDR3 size: 14 residues. CDR3 loop: CASSSDRPPGELFF. The CDR3, as DNA: TGCGCCAGCAGCTCGGATAGACCTCCCGGGGAGCTGTTTTTT.

The table lists this clonotype with a few counts. The chain has TRBV7-9 and TRBJ1-2; D is ambiguous. The V gene's germline CDR1 is SEHNR and CDR2 FQNEAQ (reference sequence). This CDR3 region has 14 residues. V was clipped by 5 bases and J by 6 bases, with 16 bases between them. CDR3 protein: CASSPYPAYHGYTF. CDR3 DNA sequence: TGTGCCAGCAGCCCTTACCCGGCTTACCATGGCTACACCTTC.

The chain joins TRBV9 to TRBJ1-6; 9 bases line up with TRBD1. The CDR3 length is 15 residues. Germline lookup yields CDR1 SGDLS and CDR2 YYNGEE. Trimming cost V 3 bases and J 8 bases; bases outside gene matches: 6. The CDR3, as DNA: TGTGCCAGCAGCGACACCGGGACAGGGTATTCACCCCTCCACTTT. Residues: CASSDTGTGYSPLHF.

V usage is TRBV7-8 and J usage is TRBJ2-2; D perhaps matches TRBD2 (5 bases). Trimming stripped 7 bases from V and 0 bases from J, with 12 bases between. From germline, CDR1 is SGHVS and CDR2 FQNEAQ. CDR3 length: 15 residues. The CDR3 region is CASNGLTSNTGELFF. As DNA, the CDR3 is TGTGCCAGCAATGGACTCACTTCGAACACCGGGGAGCTGTTTTTT.

The chain joins TRBV28 to TRBJ2-3; 12 positions agree with TRBD2. Germline-derived CDR1 and CDR2 are MDHEN and SYDVKM. The CDR3 runs to 15 residues. V lost 4 bases, J lost 6 bases, and 5 bases stayed unmatched. The CDR3 here is CASSYLAGGLDTQYF. As DNA, the CDR3 is TGTGCCAGCAGTTATCTAGCGGGGGGGCTCGATACGCAGTATTTT.

A few counts support this clonotype. V gene TRBV11-2 combines with J gene TRBJ2-3; possible D gene TRBD2, 6 bases. Germline CDR1 reads SGHAT; CDR2 reads FQNNGV. Between the trimmed V and J ends, which lost 5 bases and 0 bases, there was a span of 9 bases. This CDR3 has 14 amino acids. This CDR3 is CASSTGESTDTQYF. CDR3 coding DNA: TGTGCCAGCAGCACGGGGGAGAGCACAGATACGCAGTATTTT.

There are a few counts of this clonotype. The chain links TRBV20-1 to TRBJ2-5; 13 nucleotides align to TRBD2. There are 16 residues in the CDR3. V lost 6 bases to trimming and J lost 5 bases; unmatched junction nucleotides: 12. Germline V lookup: CDR1 DFQATT, CDR2 SNEGSKA (reference sequence). The CDR3 protein is CSAPPGLAGWGETQYF. The CDR3 DNA follows: TGCAGTGCGCCTCCGGGACTAGCGGGGTGGGGGGAGACCCAGTACTTC.

This rearrangement joins TRBV29-1 to TRBJ2-2, with no clear D. The CDR3 runs 15 residues. Germline CDR1 is SQVTM and CDR2 is ANQGSEA. Trimming pared 6 bases from V and 1 base from J, leaving 15 bases between. Written as DNA, the CDR3 is TGCAGCGTGCGCACCCTGGGCCTGAACACCGGGGAGCTGTTTTTT. Protein sequence: CSVRTLGLNTGELFF.

There are a few counts of this clonotype. CDR3 loop: CASSLRQYPNEQFF. The CDR3 bases are TGTGCCAGCAGCCTTCGACAGTATCCTAATGAGCAGTTCTTC. J is TRBJ2-1 and V is TRBV3-1, with D perhaps TRBD1 (5 bases). The CDR3 runs 14 residues. Trimming left V 4 bases short and J 7 bases short, with 14 bases between. Looked up from germline, CDR1 is LGHDT and CDR2 is YNNKEL (reference sequence).

This clonotype turned up a few times. The rearrangement joins TRBV10-3 to TRBJ2-3; D ambiguous. The germline gives CDR1 ENHRY, CDR2 SYGVKD. The CDR3 spans 14 residues. V dropped 2 bases and J dropped 0 bases, with 6 bases sitting between them. In nucleotides, the CDR3 is TGTGCCATCAGTGAGCAGAGTAGCACAGATACGCAGTATTTT. Its protein product is CAISEQSSTDTQYF.

This clonotype was picked up many times. The chain employs TRBV7-9 and TRBJ2-5; possible D gene TRBD2, 5 bases. The V and J ends lost 1 base and 4 bases respectively, with 16 bases between them. Looked up from germline, CDR1 is SEHNR and CDR2 is FQNEAQ (reference sequence). This CDR3 is 16 amino acids long. This CDR3 reads CASSLGGLSPRETQYF. The CDR3, as DNA: TGTGCCAGCAGCTTAGGAGGGCTATCCCCCCGAGAGACCCAGTACTTC.

The V and J genes are TRBV30 and TRBJ1-6; a possible D gene is TRBD1 (5 bases). Trimming took 1 base from V and 2 from J, leaving 9 bases between them. Germline V CDR1 and CDR2: GTSNPN, SVGIG (reference sequence). The CDR3 spans 15 residues. The CDR3 here is CAWSDGGTYNSPLHF. The DNA of the CDR3 is TGTGCCTGGAGTGATGGGGGTACCTATAATTCACCCCTCCACTTT.

This clonotype showed up many times. The rearrangement links TRBV16 to TRBJ2-3, with D hard to call. Germline V gene data show CDR1 as KGHSY and CDR2 as FQNENV. V lost 0 bases and J lost 2, with 9 bases in between. The CDR3 has 15 amino acids. The CDR3 coding sequence is TGTGCCAGCAGCCAATCGGCTGGAGACACAGATACGCAGTATTTT. It specifies CASSQSAGDTDTQYF.

This clonotype came up a few times. The gene calls are TRBV11-2 and TRBJ2-5, with D possibly being TRBD1 (6 bases). The CDR3 runs 15 residues. Per the germline V gene, CDR1 is SGHAT and CDR2 is FQNNGV. With 5 bases removed from V and 1 base from J, the gap between germline ends came to 14 bases. The CDR3 region has the DNA TGTGCCAGCAGCGCCAGGGGAACCATCCAAGAGACCCAGTACTTC. This gives the protein CASSARGTIQETQYF.